Included here is one TCR beta chain sequence, with context. No antigen is known for it. Base-call qualities are not available, and no considerably larger clone is one nucleotide away. A MiSeq instrument was used for deep resolution sequencing, which targeted depths ranging from 1 in 1 million up to 1 in 200,000 T cells, with coverage averaging 10x for each clonotype. The immunoSEQ hsTCRB Kit was used to generate TCR beta libraries. On the study's bioinformatics: Data were analyzed with ImmunoSEQ Data Assistant and ImmunoSEQ Analyzer, with V, D and J genes assigned per IMGT definitions. Clonality, which ranges from 0 to 1, was calculated by subtracting the normalized Shannon entropy of productive rearrangement frequencies from one. Public clonotype analysis was restricted to overrepresented clonotypes comprising at least 0.05% of each patient's repertoire. Repertoires from 10 to 15 age-matched healthy donors in immuneACCESS were used as clonality controls. What TCRdb holds here is the immuneACCESS table cut down to in-frame rearrangements. Part of the clones is not present; checked against another copy, under half of the missing clones reflect an unresolved V gene, and the others are unexplained. V and J calls and clone size are as listed in that table; D and trimming were resolved from the DNA. For this sample there are roughly 200,000 clones; approximately 75% appear just once. Clones ranked in the top ten supply more than 9.5% of the sample.

This sample is drawn from a study of cytotoxic CD8 clonotypes in ibrutinib-treated CLL (dated by TCRdb to about 2021). About the study as a whole: In this cohort, around 15 patients were treatment-naive and roughly 10 were relapsed/refractory, while about 17 had unmutated IGHV. Responses were partial in some 24 patients and complete in 2; after median around 72 months follow-up, 14 stayed in remission and about twelve progressed. An average of about 250,000 productive templates and some 99,000 productive rearrangements was obtained per sample. Of the approximately 87 participants in the trial, roughly 26 had longitudinal samples available. Cryopreserved peripheral blood mononuclear cells were collected at three points: before therapy, at response, and at either sustained remission or disease progression. Every sample from remission and from progressive disease was obtained while the patients were still on ibrutinib. Response samples were obtained after a median of approximately 12 months of treatment, with a range of about 6 to 40 months.

Read against the paper, the sample's time point label means: eleven to twelve months on ibrutinib. For TCR beta library preparation, 1.5 to 2 micrograms of genomic DNA were isolated from cryopreserved PBMCs. Longitudinal blood samples from CLL patients on ibrutinib monotherapy underwent high-throughput TCR beta sequencing. The patients were enrolled in a single-center, open-label phase 2 trial of ibrutinib monotherapy. Findings and caveats that apply to the study as a whole: At ibrutinib response clonality went up, during sustained remission it held steady, and at progression it dropped back toward baseline. Sustained-remission and progressing patients did not have matched sampling times, and lymph node repertoires were not examined. Public clonotypes were rare and either contracted or stayed stable during treatment, and the rise in clonality at ibrutinib response reflected the expansion of private clonotypes. Baseline clonality exceeded that of age-matched healthy donors and correlated strongly with circulating CD8+ T-cell counts.

CDR1 SGHRS and CDR2 YFSETQ are derived from the germline V gene. The trim is 7 bases for V and 0 bases for J, with a gap of 10 bases between the germline ends. The CDR3 sequence holds 13 residues, the cysteine and phenylalanine included. Just CDR3 DNA is preserved here, 39 bases in frame from base 1. The sequence joins TRBV5-1 to TRBJ2-5; the D element could tentatively be TRBD1 or TRBD2, as 5 bases agree for each. The source of this sequence is a human donor with chronic lymphocytic leukemia. Sequencing used PBMCs, obtained after 12 months of ibrutinib treatment. The nucleotide sequence reads TGCGCCAGCGGGACCAAGTACCAAGAGACCCAGTACTTC. Translation gives CASGTKYQETQYF.